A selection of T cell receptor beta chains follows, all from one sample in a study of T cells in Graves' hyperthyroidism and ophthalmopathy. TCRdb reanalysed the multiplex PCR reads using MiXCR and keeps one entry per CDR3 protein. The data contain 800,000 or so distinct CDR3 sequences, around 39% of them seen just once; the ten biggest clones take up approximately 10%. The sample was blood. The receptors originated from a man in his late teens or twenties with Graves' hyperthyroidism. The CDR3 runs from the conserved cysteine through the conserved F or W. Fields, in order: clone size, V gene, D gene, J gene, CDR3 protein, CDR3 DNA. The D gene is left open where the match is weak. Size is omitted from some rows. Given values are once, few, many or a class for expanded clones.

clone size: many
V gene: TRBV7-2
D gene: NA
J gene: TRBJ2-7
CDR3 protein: CASSSISEQYF
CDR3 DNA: TGTGCCAGCAGCTCCATTTCCGAGCAGTACTTC

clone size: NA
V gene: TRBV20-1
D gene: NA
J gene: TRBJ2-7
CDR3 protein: CSANRRIQEQYF
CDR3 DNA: TGCAGTGCTAACCGGCGGATACAAGAGCAGTACTTC

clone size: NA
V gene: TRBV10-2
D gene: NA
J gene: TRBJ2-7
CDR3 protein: CASGSGLYEQYF
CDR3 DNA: TGCGCCAGCGGGTCTGGACTCTACGAGCAGTACTTC

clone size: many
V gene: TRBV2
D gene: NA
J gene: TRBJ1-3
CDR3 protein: CASSEAEQGRNTIYF
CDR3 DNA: TGTGCCAGCAGTGAAGCAGAGCAGGGGAGGAACACCATATATTTT

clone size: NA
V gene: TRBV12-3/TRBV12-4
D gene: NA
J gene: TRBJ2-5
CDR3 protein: CASSQERAEGEETQYF
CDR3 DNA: TGTGCCAGCAGCCAAGAAAGGGCGGAGGGGGAAGAGACCCAGTACTTC

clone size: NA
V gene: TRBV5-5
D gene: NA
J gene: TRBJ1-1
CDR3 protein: CASSLQGQYTEAFF
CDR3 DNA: TGTGCCAGCAGCTTGCAAGGACAGTACACTGAAGCTTTCTTT

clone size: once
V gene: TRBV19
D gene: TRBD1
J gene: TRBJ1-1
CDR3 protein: CASSRDRGRDTEAFF
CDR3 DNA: TGTGCCAGTAGTAGGGACAGGGGGCGGGACACTGAAGCTTTCTTT

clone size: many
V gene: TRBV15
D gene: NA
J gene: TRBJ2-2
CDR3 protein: CATSRDIGPGELFF
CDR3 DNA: TGTGCCACCAGCAGAGATATAGGGCCCGGGGAGCTGTTTTTT

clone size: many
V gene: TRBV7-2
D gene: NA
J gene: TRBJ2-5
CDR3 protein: CASSRLLSGETQYF
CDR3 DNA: TGTGCCAGCAGCCGACTTCTCAGTGGCGAGACCCAGTACTTC

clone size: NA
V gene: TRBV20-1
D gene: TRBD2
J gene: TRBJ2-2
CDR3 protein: CSARRPSGLDTGELFF
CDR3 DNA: TGCAGTGCTAGGCGGCCCTCGGGACTAGACACCGGGGAGCTGTTTTTT

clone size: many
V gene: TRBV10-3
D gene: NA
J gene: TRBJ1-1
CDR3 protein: CAISDSRVKGTEAFF
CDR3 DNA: TGTGCCATCAGTGACTCACGGGTGAAAGGAACTGAAGCTTTCTTT

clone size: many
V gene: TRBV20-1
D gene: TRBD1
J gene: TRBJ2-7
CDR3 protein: CSAQTGGNGEQYF
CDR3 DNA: TGCAGTGCGCAGACAGGGGGGAATGGCGAGCAGTACTTC

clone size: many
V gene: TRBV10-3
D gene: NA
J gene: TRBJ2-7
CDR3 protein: CAIRRVATYEQYF
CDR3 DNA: TGTGCCATCAGGAGGGTTGCGACCTACGAGCAGTACTTC

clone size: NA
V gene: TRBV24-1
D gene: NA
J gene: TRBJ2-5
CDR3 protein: CATSALGVSQETQYF
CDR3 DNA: TGTGCCACCAGTGCTCTGGGAGTCAGTCAAGAGACCCAGTACTTC

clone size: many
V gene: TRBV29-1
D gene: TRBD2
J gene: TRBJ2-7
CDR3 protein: CSVEILGEGTGEQYF
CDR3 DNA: TGCAGCGTTGAGATCCTTGGGGAGGGCACGGGCGAGCAGTACTTC

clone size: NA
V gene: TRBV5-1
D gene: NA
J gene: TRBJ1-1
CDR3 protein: CASSLAPALEAFF
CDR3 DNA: TGCGCCAGCAGCTTGGCCCCGGCCCTTGAAGCTTTCTTT

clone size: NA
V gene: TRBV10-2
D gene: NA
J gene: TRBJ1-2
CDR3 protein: CASSELRTQEANYGYTF
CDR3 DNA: TGCGCCAGCAGTGAGCTCCGGACACAGGAAGCTAACTATGGCTACACCTTC

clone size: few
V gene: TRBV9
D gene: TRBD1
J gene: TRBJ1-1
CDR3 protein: CASSPGTGIEAFF
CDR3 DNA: TGTGCCAGCAGCCCCGGGACAGGGATCGAAGCTTTCTTT

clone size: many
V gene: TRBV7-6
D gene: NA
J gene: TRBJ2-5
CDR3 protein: CASSHYQGQETQYF
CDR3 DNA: TGTGCCAGCAGCCACTACCAGGGGCAAGAGACCCAGTACTTC

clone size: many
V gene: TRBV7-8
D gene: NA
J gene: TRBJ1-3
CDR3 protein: CASSRTRTEGNTIYF
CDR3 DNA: TGTGCCAGCAGCCGAACGAGGACGGAGGGAAACACCATATATTTT

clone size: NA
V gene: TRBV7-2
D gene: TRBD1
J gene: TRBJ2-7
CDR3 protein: CASSLGTGGKVEQYF
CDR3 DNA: TGTGCCAGCAGCTTGGGGACAGGGGGTAAGGTCGAGCAGTACTTC

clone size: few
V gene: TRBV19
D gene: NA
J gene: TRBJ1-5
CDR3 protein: CASSSLGPKNQPQHF
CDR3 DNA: TGTGCCAGTAGTTCACTCGGACCAAAAAATCAGCCCCAGCATTTT

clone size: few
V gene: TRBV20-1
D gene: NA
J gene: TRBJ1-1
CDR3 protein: CSGFTGNTEAFF
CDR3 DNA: TGCAGTGGGTTCACTGGAAACACTGAAGCTTTCTTT

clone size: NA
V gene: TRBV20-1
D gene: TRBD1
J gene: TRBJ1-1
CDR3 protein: CSARNRGGTEAFF
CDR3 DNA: TGCAGTGCCCGAAACAGGGGAGGCACTGAAGCTTTCTTT

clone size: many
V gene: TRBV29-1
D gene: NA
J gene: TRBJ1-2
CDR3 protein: CSVAYFRTDYGYTF
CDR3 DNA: TGCAGCGTCGCATATTTCCGGACGGATTATGGCTACACCTTC

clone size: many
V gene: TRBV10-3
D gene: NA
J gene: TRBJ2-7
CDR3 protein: CAISEQGTAAYEQYF
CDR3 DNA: TGTGCCATCAGTGAGCAAGGCACAGCCGCCTACGAGCAGTACTTC

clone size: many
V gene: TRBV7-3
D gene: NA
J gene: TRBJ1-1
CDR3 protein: CASSLMGPNTEAFF
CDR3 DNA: TGTGCCAGCAGCTTAATGGGGCCGAACACTGAAGCTTTCTTT

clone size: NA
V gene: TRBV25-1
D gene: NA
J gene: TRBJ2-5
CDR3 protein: CASSIYLCSVESSPERETQYF
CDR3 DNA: NA

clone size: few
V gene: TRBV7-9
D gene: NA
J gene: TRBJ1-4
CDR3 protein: CATGHGIGKLFF
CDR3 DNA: TGTGCCACCGGACATGGGATTGGGAAACTGTTTTTT

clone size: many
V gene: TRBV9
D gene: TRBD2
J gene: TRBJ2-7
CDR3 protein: CASSALAGGSYEQYF
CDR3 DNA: TGTGCCAGCAGCGCGTTAGCGGGAGGTTCCTACGAGCAGTACTTC

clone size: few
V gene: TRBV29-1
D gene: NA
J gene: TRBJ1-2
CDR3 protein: CSVDAKEGGYTF
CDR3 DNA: TGCAGCGTTGATGCGAAGGAGGGTGGCTACACCTTC

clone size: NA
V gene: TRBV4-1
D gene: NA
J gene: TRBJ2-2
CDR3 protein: CASSPQLTGELFF
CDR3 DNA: TGTGCCAGCAGCCCCCAATTAACCGGGGAGCTGTTTTTT

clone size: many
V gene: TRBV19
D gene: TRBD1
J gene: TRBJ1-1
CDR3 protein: CASSPRTGRNTEAFF
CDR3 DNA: TGTGCCAGTAGTCCGCGGACAGGGCGGAACACTGAAGCTTTCTTT

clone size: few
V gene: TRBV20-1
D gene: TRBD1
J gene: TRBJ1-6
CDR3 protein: CSAPPRQGVNSPLHF
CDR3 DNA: TGCAGTGCCCCTCCTCGGCAGGGGGTAAATTCACCCCTCCACTTT

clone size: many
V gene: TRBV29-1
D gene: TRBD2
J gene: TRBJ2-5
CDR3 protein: CSVDRVAGGDFETQYF
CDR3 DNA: TGCAGCGTTGACCGGGTAGCGGGGGGAGACTTCGAGACCCAGTACTTC

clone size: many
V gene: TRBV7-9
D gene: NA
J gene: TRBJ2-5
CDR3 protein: CASSLTDSGGSETQYF
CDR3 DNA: TGTGCCAGCAGCTTAACGGACAGCGGAGGTTCTGAGACCCAGTACTTC

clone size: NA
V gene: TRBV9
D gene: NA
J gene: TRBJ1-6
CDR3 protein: CASSVEGDFLYNSPLHF
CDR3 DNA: TGTGCCAGCAGCGTAGAGGGGGATTTCCTCTATAATTCACCCCTCCACTTT

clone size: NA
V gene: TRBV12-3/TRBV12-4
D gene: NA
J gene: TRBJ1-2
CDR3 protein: CASSSEGGSYTF
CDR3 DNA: TGTGCCAGCAGTTCCGAGGGGGGTAGCTACACCTTC

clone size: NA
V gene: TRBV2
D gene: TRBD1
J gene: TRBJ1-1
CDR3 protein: CASSSYRGGTEAFF
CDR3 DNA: TGTGCCAGCAGTTCGTACAGGGGGGGTACTGAAGCTTTCTTT